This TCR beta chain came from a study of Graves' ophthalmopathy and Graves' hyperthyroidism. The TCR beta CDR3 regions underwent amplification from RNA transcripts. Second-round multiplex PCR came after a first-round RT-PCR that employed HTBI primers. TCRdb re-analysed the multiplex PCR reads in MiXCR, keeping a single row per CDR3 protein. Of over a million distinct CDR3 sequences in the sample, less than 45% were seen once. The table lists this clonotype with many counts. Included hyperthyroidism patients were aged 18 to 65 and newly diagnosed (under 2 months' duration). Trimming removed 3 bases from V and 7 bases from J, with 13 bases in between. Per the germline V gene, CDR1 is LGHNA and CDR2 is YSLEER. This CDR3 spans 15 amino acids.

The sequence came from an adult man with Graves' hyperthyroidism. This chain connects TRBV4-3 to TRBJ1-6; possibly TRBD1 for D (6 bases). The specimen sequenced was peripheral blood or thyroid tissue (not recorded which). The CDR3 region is CASSQLTGTNSPLHF. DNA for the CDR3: TGCGCCAGCAGCCAGCTAACAGGGACCAATTCACCCCTCCACTTT.